One sample yielded the 23 T cell receptor beta chains listed below, sequenced in a study of metastatic and nonmetastatic thyroid tumors. TCRdb re-clonotyped the PCR reads through MiXCR. The sample carries 15,000 to 20,000 clones, 25% to 30% recorded once. Before thyroid surgery, none of the patients had received any treatment. The specimen was tumor tissue. The source of these receptors is a male donor with papillary thyroid cancer or a benign thyroid nodule (not recorded which). Some clones in this sample may be carry-over from other donors' samples.

In its sample, this clone ranks as medium-sized. The chain employs TRBV6-1 and TRBJ2-7; 7 bases line up with TRBD2. CDR1 MNHNS and CDR2 SASEGT come from the germline V gene. The V segment lost 5 bases and the J segment 2 bases; nucleotides outside the gene matches: 3. CDR3 length equals 13 residues. CDR3 sequence (DNA): TGTGCCAGCAGTCTCCTAGCGGCCTACGAGCAGTACTTC. Its protein product is CASSLLAAYEQYF.

The chain joins TRBV20-1 to TRBJ2-7, with TRBD2 identical over 11 bases. CDR1 DFQATT and CDR2 SNEGSKA come from the germline V gene (reference sequence). Trimming removed 6 bases from V and 0 bases from J; junction bases left unmatched: 10. The CDR3 loop spans 16 amino acids. The CDR3 is CSAPRGLADPSYEQYF. For the CDR3, the DNA is TGCAGTGCCCCCAGGGGACTAGCGGATCCCTCCTACGAGCAGTACTTC.

There are a few counts of this clone. The J gene is TRBJ2-7, the V gene TRBV6-1; 8 bases agree with TRBD2. Germline assignment: CDR1 MNHNS and CDR2 SASEGT. The V gene end was trimmed by 3 bases and the J gene end by 0 bases; junction bases not matched to a gene: 7. The CDR3 totals 16 residues. CDR3 loop: CASSDKAGEGSYEQYF. The CDR3 DNA sequence: TGTGCCAGCAGTGACAAAGCGGGAGAGGGCTCCTACGAGCAGTACTTC.

The chain has TRBV5-1 and TRBJ2-3, with 8 bases that match TRBD1. V gave up 4 bases and J gave up 0 bases; unmatched junction bases: 7. The V gene's germline CDR1 is SGHRS and CDR2 YFSETQ. CDR3 length: 16 residues. For the CDR3, the DNA is TGCGCCAGCAGCAGGGGGACAGGATCTAGCACAGATACGCAGTATTTT. Translation: CASSRGTGSSTDTQYF.

The table lists this clone with a count of one. This chain connects TRBV7-2 to TRBJ1-1, with D uncertain. The CDR3 runs 13 residues. Per the germline V gene, CDR1 is SGHTA and CDR2 is FQGNSA. The germline V and J ends were trimmed by 4 bases and 5 bases, with 11 bases remaining between them. The CDR3 reads CASSSLDRTEAFF. CDR3 DNA sequence: TGTGCCAGCAGCTCCCTCGACCGTACTGAAGCTTTCTTT.

Many counts were recorded for this clone. The chain joins TRBV29-1 to TRBJ2-7, with TRBD2 matching over 15 bases. The junction had 5 bases not matched to a gene; V was cut back by 4 bases and J by 4 bases. The CDR3 runs to 15 residues. The V gene's germline CDR1 is SQVTM and CDR2 ANQGSEA. The CDR3 spells CSVAGTSGRSYEQYF. CDR3 bases: TGCAGCGTTGCTGGGACTAGCGGGAGGTCTTACGAGCAGTACTTC.

The chain has TRBV20-1 and TRBJ2-1; 12 nucleotides line up with TRBD2. V was clipped by 1 base and J by 6 bases; unmatched bases: 4. The CDR3 totals 15 residues. Germline lookup yields CDR1 DFQATT and CDR2 SNEGSKA (reference sequence). The CDR3 loop reads CSARGTSGEINEQFF. In nucleotides, the CDR3 is TGCAGTGCTAGAGGGACTAGCGGGGAAATCAATGAGCAGTTCTTC.

This clone was observed at least ten times. This chain connects TRBV2 to TRBJ2-3; D not resolved. Germline V gene sequence: CDR1 SNHLY, CDR2 FYNNEI. This CDR3 spans 15 amino acids. Trimming cost V 7 bases and J 0 bases, with 14 bases left between them. CDR3 coding DNA: TGTGCCAGCACCCCCCTGCAATCTAGCACAGATACGCAGTATTTT. Protein product: CASTPLQSSTDTQYF.

This clone showed up many times. V is TRBV28 and J is TRBJ2-1; tentatively, D is TRBD2 (6 bases). This CDR3 contains 13 residues. Germline-derived CDR1 and CDR2 are MDHEN and SYDVKM. The ends were cut back, 3 bases at V and 9 bases at J, with 12 bases in the middle. The CDR3 nucleotides are TGTGCCAGCAGTTTCCGGAGGGACGGTGAGCAGTTCTTC. Its translation: CASSFRRDGEQFF.

This clone was counted many times. This chain connects TRBV14 to TRBJ1-1; D not certain. CDR3 length equals 13 residues. Germline V gene sequence: CDR1 SGHDN, CDR2 FVKESK. Trimming cost V 0 bases and J 2 bases, with 4 bases left between them. CDR3 in amino acids: CASSQDRNTEAFF. The CDR3 DNA is TGTGCCAGCAGCCAAGATAGAAACACTGAAGCTTTCTTT.

This sequence joins TRBV5-1 and TRBJ2-3, with 8 bases lining up with TRBD2. V lost 0 bases to trimming and J lost 5 bases; unmatched junction nucleotides: 8. In germline, CDR1 is SGHRS, CDR2 YFSETQ. There are 16 residues in the CDR3. The CDR3 here is CASSLAGGVLGDTQYF. The CDR3 nucleotides read TGCGCCAGCAGCTTGGCGGGAGGGGTTTTGGGAGATACGCAGTATTTT.

Relative to its sample, this clone is medium-sized (0.01 to 0.1%). This rearrangement joins TRBV12-3 or TRBV12-4 to TRBJ2-7; TRBD1 matches at 9 bases. This CDR3 contains 14 residues. Losses at the gene ends were 4 bases for V and 7 bases for J; bases not matched to a gene: 8. This CDR3 is CASSYRTGVGEQYF. The CDR3 DNA is TGTGCCAGCAGTTACCGGACAGGGGTGGGTGAGCAGTACTTC.

The rearrangement uses TRBV29-1 and TRBJ1-1, with 11 bases lining up with TRBD1. With 7 bases clipped from V and 5 bases from J, the junction kept 6 bases outside the gene matches. This CDR3 has 13 amino acids. Germline CDR1 reads SQVTM; CDR2 reads ANQGSEA. The CDR3 sequence: CSGWTGGETEAFF. Written as DNA, the CDR3 is TGCAGCGGGTGGACAGGGGGCGAAACTGAAGCTTTCTTT. Filled out from reference TRBV29-1 and TRBJ1-1, the complete variable domain reads SAVISQKPSRDICQRGTSLTIQCQVDSQVTMMFWYRQQPGQSLTLIATANQGSEATYESGFVIDKFPISRPNLTFSTLTVSNMSPEDSSIYLCSGWTGGETEAFFGQGTRLTVV.

V is TRBV28 and J is TRBJ1-5; TRBD1 is a possible D gene (5 bases). This CDR3 has 18 residues. V was cut by 4 bases and J by 0 bases, with 19 bases left in between. Looked up from germline, CDR1 is MDHEN and CDR2 is SYDVKM. The CDR3 sequence is CASSSQVGLTYSNQPQHF. In nucleotides, the CDR3 is TGTGCCAGCAGTTCACAGGTGGGACTCACTTATAGCAATCAGCCCCAGCATTTT.

The chain is built from TRBV12-3 or TRBV12-4 and TRBJ2-1; no definite D call. V lost 8 bases to trimming and J lost 5 bases, with 13 bases between them. CDR3 length: 13 amino acids. CDR3 sequence (DNA): TGTGCCAGCCGACCATGGGCGAACAATGAGCAGTTCTTC. It translates to CASRPWANNEQFF.

This clone has a count of ten or more. The V call is TRBV11-2, the J call TRBJ1-1; D call uncertain. With 8 bases removed from V and 1 base from J, the gap between germline ends came to 11 bases. Germline V CDR1 and CDR2: SGHAT, FQNNGV. This CDR3 has 13 residues. The CDR3 region is CASGDRKNTEAFF. The CDR3 DNA reads TGTGCCAGCGGCGACCGGAAGAACACTGAAGCTTTCTTT. Full variable domain (missing parts from reference TRBV11-2 and TRBJ1-1): EAGVAQSPRYKIIEKRQSVAFWCNPISGHATLYWYQQILGQGPKLLIQFQNNGVVDDSQLPKDRFSAERLKGVDSTLKIQPAKLEDSAVYLCASGDRKNTEAFFGQGTRLTVV.

The chain employs TRBV18 and TRBJ1-5; D not resolved. V was clipped by 0 bases and J by 5 bases, with 2 bases between them. Germline CDR1 reads KGHSH; CDR2 reads LQKENI. This CDR3 is 12 amino acids long. The DNA for the CDR3 is TGTGCCAGCTCACCACCCGATCAGCCCCAGCATTTT. Its translation is CASSPPDQPQHF.

The chain combines TRBV15 with TRBJ2-7; no firm D call. Germline CDR1 and CDR2: LNHNV and YYDKDF (reference sequence). V was pared by 0 bases and J by 2 bases, with 8 bases between. The CDR3 has 14 amino acids. The CDR3 nucleotides are TGTGCCACCAGCAGAGAGGTGGGTACCTACGAGCAGTACTTC. This codes for CATSREVGTYEQYF.

This sequence joins TRBV6-1 and TRBJ2-7; 9 bases align to TRBD1. The CDR3 loop spans 13 amino acids. Trimming at V came to 7 bases and at J to 3 bases, leaving 4 bases not matched to a gene. Germline CDR1 is MNHNS and CDR2 is SASEGT. For the CDR3, the DNA is TGTGCCAGCACCGGGACAGGGTTCTACGAGCAGTACTTC. Encoded protein: CASTGTGFYEQYF.

Relative to its sample, this clone is large. V and J are TRBV4-3 and TRBJ2-7; TRBD2 aligns across 9 bases. Trimming cost V 4 bases and J 1 base; bases outside gene matches: 8. CDR1 and CDR2 (germline): LGHNA, YSLEER. The CDR3 has 16 residues. CDR3 amino acids: CASSPWASGKSYEQYF. For the CDR3, the DNA is TGCGCCAGCAGCCCCTGGGCTAGCGGGAAATCCTACGAGCAGTACTTC.

The rearrangement links TRBV7-9 to TRBJ2-7; D may be TRBD2 (6 bases). Trimming took 5 bases from V and 3 from J, leaving 14 bases between them. Germline V lookup: CDR1 SEHNR, CDR2 FQNEAQ (reference sequence). The CDR3 has 14 residues. Here the CDR3 DNA reads TGTGCCAGCAGCCCTGCGGGATACAACTACGAGCAGTACTTC. Residues: CASSPAGYNYEQYF.

In this sample, this clone is medium-sized. The chain uses TRBV2 and TRBJ2-3; D unresolved. The V end was cut by 6 bases, the J end by 6 bases, with 7 bases between. The CDR3 spans 11 residues. Germline CDR1 reads SNHLY; CDR2 reads FYNNEI. Here the CDR3 reads CASRTADTQYF. The CDR3 DNA reads as TGTGCCAGCAGGACCGCGGATACGCAGTATTTT. The complete variable domain, with remaining parts taken from reference TRBV2 and TRBJ2-3, reads EPEVTQTPSHQVTQMGQEVILRCVPISNHLYFYWYRQILGQKVEFLVSFYNNEISEKSEIFDDQFSVERPDGSNFTLKIRSTKLEDSAMYFCASRTADTQYFGPGTRLTVL.

The CDR3: CASSSWIASGRNTGELFF. CDR3 nucleotide sequence: TGTGCCAGCAGCTCATGGATTGCTAGCGGGAGAAACACCGGGGAGCTGTTTTTT. The chain links TRBV11-1 to TRBJ2-2, with 10 bases matching TRBD2. CDR1 is SGHAT and CDR2 is FQDESV in the germline V gene (reference sequence). The CDR3 has 18 amino acids. V was pared by 4 bases and J by 2 bases, with 10 bases of the junction left unmatched. Complete variable domain (other parts from reference TRBV11-1 and TRBJ2-2): EAEVAQSPRYKITEKSQAVAFWCDPISGHATLYWYRQILGQGPELLVQFQDESVVDDSQLPKDRFSAERLKGVDSTLKIQPAELGDSAMYLCASSSWIASGRNTGELFFGEGSRLTVL.